The 19 T cell receptor beta chains below come from one sample, sequenced in a study of T cell responses to AZD1222 COVID-19 vaccine. Data came from immunoSEQ multiplex PCR; TCRdb stores just in-frame clones and leaves some out. The table has 110,000 to 150,000 clones, approximately 93% seen once; the top ten hold approximately 4.9%. The source was peripheral blood, collected on day 0 of AZD1222 vaccination. The origin of the receptors is an adult in good health.

This clone was picked up one time. The chain links TRBV4-1 to TRBJ1-1; 9 nucleotides align to TRBD1. CDR3 length: 16 amino acids. J lost 5 bases, V lost 3 bases, and 10 bases had no gene match. Germline CDR1 and CDR2: MGHRA and YSYEKL. Here the CDR3 DNA reads TGCGCCAGCAGCCAGATTTACAGACAGGGGGTAACTGAAGCTTTCTTT. This gives the protein CASSQIYRQGVTEAFF.

The chain couples TRBV2 to TRBJ1-5, with 7 bases lining up with TRBD1. This CDR3 has 14 amino acids. Per the germline V gene, CDR1 is SNHLY and CDR2 is FYNNEI. Losses at the gene ends were 4 bases for V and 2 bases for J; bases not matched to a gene: 2. The CDR3 DNA follows: TGTGCCAGCAGTGCCGGGACAGGCAATCAGCCCCAGCATTTT. It translates to CASSAGTGNQPQHF.

The chain uses TRBV5-4 and TRBJ2-7; D unresolved. CDR1 is SGHNT, CDR2 YYREEE, per germline (reference sequence). The CDR3 loop spans 12 amino acids. V dropped 3 bases and J dropped 6 bases, with 10 bases sitting between them. The CDR3 reads CASSSTVSEQYF. The CDR3 nucleotides read TGTGCCAGCAGCTCCACGGTCTCCGAGCAGTACTTC.

The gene calls are TRBV29-1 and TRBJ1-2, with D tentatively TRBD1 (5 bases). Per the germline V gene, CDR1 is SQVTM and CDR2 is ANQGSEA. With 5 bases removed from V and 0 bases from J, the gap between germline ends came to 10 bases. This CDR3 has 13 residues. The CDR3 sequence is CSVTGTANYGYTF. The CDR3 DNA reads as TGCAGCGTTACCGGGACGGCTAACTATGGCTACACCTTC.

This chain uses TRBV2 with TRBJ1-6, with 8 positions matching TRBD1. CDR1 is SNHLY, CDR2 FYNNEI, per germline. CDR3 size: 15 residues. Germline trimming cut 6 bases from V and 2 bases from J; bases unmatched to any gene: 3. The CDR3 bases are TGTGCCAGCAGAAACAGGGGGACCTATAATTCACCCCTCCACTTT. Translation gives CASRNRGTYNSPLHF.

The chain combines TRBV5-1 with TRBJ2-7; 8 bases are a match to TRBD2. The germline V gene encodes CDR1 SGHRS and CDR2 YFSETQ. The CDR3 is 14 residues long. V lost 2 bases and J lost 3; bases outside the gene matches: 4. CDR3 in amino acids: CASSFGSGDYEQYF. For the CDR3, the DNA is TGCGCCAGCAGCTTTGGTAGCGGGGACTACGAGCAGTACTTC.

The chain links TRBV4-1 to TRBJ2-1; 13 bases match TRBD2. J gave up 8 bases and V 4 bases, and 8 bases lay outside the gene matches. The CDR3 runs to 16 residues. Germline assignment: CDR1 MGHRA and CDR2 YSYEKL. CDR3 amino acids: CASSPPGLAGAYEQFF. The CDR3 DNA reads as TGCGCCAGCAGCCCTCCCGGACTAGCGGGAGCGTATGAGCAGTTCTTC.

The V gene is TRBV27, the J gene TRBJ2-1, with 7 positions matching TRBD2. Trimming took 2 bases from V and 7 from J; bases not matched to a gene: 5. The germline gives CDR1 MNHEY, CDR2 SMNVEV (reference sequence). The CDR3 extends over 14 amino acids. Written as DNA, the CDR3 is TGTGCCAGCAGTTTAGCGGGAGCGTCAAATGAGCAGTTCTTC. Amino acid sequence: CASSLAGASNEQFF.

This chain joins TRBV10-3 and TRBJ1-4, with 7 bases identical to TRBD1. Unmatched junction bases numbered 8, after V lost 4 bases and J lost 6 bases. Germline V gives CDR1 ENHRY, CDR2 SYGVKD. The CDR3 runs to 15 residues. Here the CDR3 reads CAISGEGADHEKLFF. CDR3 coding DNA: TGTGCCATCAGTGGGGAGGGGGCGGATCATGAAAAACTGTTTTTT.

The CDR3 DNA sequence: TGTGCCAGCAGCCAACTAGCAAATGAGCAGTTCTTC. Residues: CASSQLANEQFF. V usage is TRBV11-2 and J usage is TRBJ2-1; perhaps TRBD2 as D (6 bases). Trimming took 5 bases from V and 7 from J, leaving 9 bases between them. CDR1 is SGHAT and CDR2 is FQNNGV in the germline V gene. The CDR3 sequence is 12 residues long. Based on the CDR3 plus reference TRBV11-2 and TRBJ2-1, the full variable domain is EAGVAQSPRYKIIEKRQSVAFWCNPISGHATLYWYQQILGQGPKLLIQFQNNGVVDDSQLPKDRFSAERLKGVDSTLKIQPAKLEDSAVYLCASSQLANEQFFGPGTRLTVL.

V and J are TRBV2 and TRBJ1-3, with no clear D. This CDR3 contains 14 residues. Per germline, CDR1 SNHLY and CDR2 FYNNEI. The V end was cut by 3 bases, the J end by 1 base, with 7 bases between. In nucleotides, the CDR3 is TGTGCCAGCAGTGAGTTGGGATCTGGAAACACCATATATTTT. It is translated as CASSELGSGNTIYF.

This clone was detected only once. The J gene is TRBJ1-5, the V gene TRBV19; D call uncertain. The CDR3 totals 12 residues. CDR1 and CDR2 (germline): LNHDA, SQIVND (reference sequence). Trimming stripped 6 bases from V and 9 bases from J, with 12 bases between. The DNA for the CDR3 is TGTGCCAGTAGAAGGGTAAATGGGCCCCAGCATTTT. As protein: CASRRVNGPQHF.

A few counts support this clone. The chain carries TRBV27 and TRBJ1-1, with 9 bases that match TRBD1. The CDR3 is 14 amino acids. From germline, CDR1 is MNHEY and CDR2 SMNVEV (reference sequence). After removal of 2 bases from V and 6 bases from J, the junction contained 4 bases not matched to a gene. In DNA, the CDR3 is TGTGCCAGCAGTTTACAACAGGGGGCCCCTGAAGCTTTCTTT. Residues: CASSLQQGAPEAFF.

The chain couples TRBV9 to TRBJ2-2; 7 bases align to TRBD1. The CDR3 sequence is 18 residues long. Germline CDR1 SGDLS, CDR2 YYNGEE. Losses at the gene ends were 2 bases for V and 1 base for J; bases not matched to a gene: 11. CDR3 protein: CASSVASTGALNTGELFF. Here the CDR3 DNA reads TGTGCCAGCAGCGTCGCCTCCACAGGGGCGCTGAACACCGGGGAGCTGTTTTTT.

The rearrangement links TRBV5-4 to TRBJ2-1; 9 positions match TRBD2. V lost 0 bases, J lost 0 bases, and 1 base stayed unmatched. The germline V gene encodes CDR1 SGHNT and CDR2 YYREEE (reference sequence). The CDR3 extends over 16 amino acids. This CDR3 is CASSLGLADSYNEQFF. The CDR3 bases are TGTGCCAGCAGCTTGGGACTAGCGGACTCCTACAATGAGCAGTTCTTC.

The chain uses TRBV7-3 and TRBJ1-1; D perhaps matches TRBD1 (6 bases). There are 15 residues in the CDR3. V was pared by 5 bases and J by 3 bases, with 16 bases between. Germline CDR1 and CDR2: SGHTA and FQGTGA. In DNA, the CDR3 is TGTGCCAGCAGCCCCGAGGGGGGGGGCGACACTGAAGCTTTCTTT. It yields the protein CASSPEGGGDTEAFF.

The V gene is TRBV5-1, the J gene TRBJ2-7; D not resolved. The CDR3 contains 17 residues. V lost 2 bases, J lost 0 bases, and 18 bases lay in between. Germline V gives CDR1 SGHRS, CDR2 YFSETQ. The CDR3 region is CASSFKTPYDSSYEQYF. The DNA of the CDR3 is TGCGCCAGCAGCTTCAAAACCCCTTATGATTCCTCCTACGAGCAGTACTTC.

This chain uses TRBV9 with TRBJ1-4; D gene uncertain. V lost 3 bases, J lost 11 bases, and 17 bases lay in between. The CDR3 spans 14 residues. Germline lookup yields CDR1 SGDLS and CDR2 YYNGEE. The CDR3 nucleotides are TGTGCCAGCAGCGGATCCGGAGACGGCCCGAAACTGTTTTTT. Residues: CASSGSGDGPKLFF.

The V and J genes are TRBV7-9 and TRBJ1-1, with 9 bases lining up with TRBD1. The germline V gene has CDR1 SEHNR and CDR2 FQNEAQ (reference sequence). J gave up 2 bases and V 8 bases, and 15 bases lay outside the gene matches. The CDR3 consists of 17 residues. The DNA of the CDR3 is TGTGCCAGCCAAGCTTGGGGACAGGGATATGGTAACACTGAAGCTTTCTTT. As protein: CASQAWGQGYGNTEAFF. Full variable domain (missing parts from reference TRBV7-9 and TRBJ1-1): DTGVSQNPRHKITKRGQNVTFRCDPISEHNRLYWYRQTLGQGPEFLTYFQNEAQLEKSRLLSDRFSAERPKGSFSTLEIQRTEQGDSAMYLCASQAWGQGYGNTEAFFGQGTRLTVV.